This T cell receptor (beta chain) was captured in a study of somatic mutations in cytotoxic T cells in rheumatoid arthritis. A word on this clone: Antigen specificity is unknown.

Study findings and constraints: Just what the expanded CD8+ clones targeted, in terms of antigens, remained unknown. Clonality measured in CD8+ T cells did not differ significantly between rheumatoid arthritis patients and age-matched healthy controls.

The CDR3 runs to 10 residues. V was shortened by 10 bases and J by 10 bases, with 11 bases between the two germline ends. The germline V gene encodes CDR1 SNHLY and CDR2 FYNNEI. Original processing notes: Rarely did patient CD8+ clones above 1% match published virus-specific TCRB sequences. Method: immunoSEQ multiplex PCR; TCRdb's copy keeps in-frame clones and lacks some. D and trimming were read from the DNA, whereas the V and J calls and clone size are those reported in that table. The table includes about 3,600 clones, under 90% detected once. The sequence was collected from a man in his forties with rheumatoid arthritis. J is TRBJ2-1 and V is TRBV2, with D possibly being TRBD1 (6 bases). The sequenced sample was CD8+ T cells sorted from blood. The CDR3 reads CATQGYEQFF. The CDR3 DNA follows: TGTGCCACCCAGGGGTACGAGCAGTTCTTC.